What follows are 20 T cell receptor beta chains derived from one specimen sequenced in a study of T-cell memory formation after mild COVID-19. TCRdb called the 5' RACE reads again in MiXCR, with one record for every CDR3 protein. The sample carries under 250,000 distinct CDR3 sequences, 8% to 9.5% recorded once. The sample was PBMCs or a T cell subset sorted from them (not recorded which). The receptors shown here come from a young man who had mild COVID-19 (a few samples of this study predate the infection). Cell type and time point are not known.

This clonotype was seen more than once but under ten times. The chain links TRBV7-3 to TRBJ2-3; no firm D call. V was shortened by 2 bases and J by 4 bases, with 7 bases between the two germline ends. The germline gives CDR1 SGHTA, CDR2 FQGTGA. The CDR3 has 13 residues. CDR3 sequence: CASSLSRSDTQYF. The CDR3 DNA reads TGTGCCAGCAGCTTATCGAGGTCAGATACGCAGTATTTT.

This sequence joins TRBV20-1 and TRBJ1-1; maybe TRBD1 (5 bases). The CDR3 extends over 12 amino acids. Trimming left V 5 bases short and J 4 bases short, with 11 bases between. Germline loops: CDR1 DFQATT, CDR2 SNEGSKA (reference sequence). CDR3 sequence: CSAPREITEAFF. In DNA form, the CDR3 reads TGCAGTGCTCCCAGGGAAATCACTGAAGCTTTCTTT.

The rearrangement joins TRBV20-1 to TRBJ1-3, with D possibly TRBD1 on 5 matching bases. Germline V gene sequence: CDR1 DFQATT, CDR2 SNEGSKA (reference sequence). V was trimmed by 5 bases and J by 2 bases, leaving 10 bases between them. The CDR3 contains 13 residues. The DNA for the CDR3 is TGCAGTGCTCCTCAGGGAGCTGGAAACACCATATATTTT. Encoded protein: CSAPQGAGNTIYF.

This clonotype was seen more than once but under ten times. V and J are TRBV3-1 and TRBJ1-1; D gene unclear. CDR3 length: 15 residues. Trimming stripped 4 bases from V and 0 bases from J, with 12 bases between. Germline V gene sequence: CDR1 LGHDT, CDR2 YNNKEL (reference sequence). As DNA, the CDR3 is TGTGCCAGCAGCCCTGAACAGAGGATGAACACTGAAGCTTTCTTT. Its translation is CASSPEQRMNTEAFF.

The CDR3, as DNA: TGTGCCAGCAGTTTCGACAGGGGAATCAATGGCTACACCTTC. This encodes CASSFDRGINGYTF. V and J are TRBV12-3 or TRBV12-4 and TRBJ1-2; 8 bases are shared with TRBD1. The CDR3 sequence is 14 residues long. Germline trimming cut 3 bases from V and 6 bases from J; bases unmatched to any gene: 6.

The chain uses TRBV19 and TRBJ1-6; 10 bases align to TRBD1. J gave up 9 bases and V 7 bases, and 9 bases lay outside the gene matches. The germline gives CDR1 LNHDA, CDR2 SQIVND (reference sequence). This CDR3 contains 15 residues. As DNA, the CDR3 is TGTGCCAGTACCCCCCGGGACAGGGGCGGTTCACCCCTCCACTTT. Translating gives CASTPRDRGGSPLHF.

The rearrangement links TRBV20-1 to TRBJ2-5; 7 nucleotides agree with TRBD2. The trim removed 1 base at V and 1 base at J, leaving 3 bases unmatched. There are 14 residues in the CDR3. Per the germline V gene, CDR1 is DFQATT and CDR2 is SNEGSKA (reference sequence). CDR3 region: CSARAGGVQETQYF. DNA for the CDR3: TGCAGTGCTAGAGCGGGGGGTGTCCAAGAGACCCAGTACTTC.

Only a few counts were recorded for this clonotype. The gene calls are TRBV5-1 and TRBJ1-2, with D maybe TRBD1 (5 bases). Germline-derived CDR1 and CDR2 are SGHRS and YFSETQ. V was trimmed by 5 bases and J by 6 bases, leaving 14 bases between them. CDR3 length: 13 amino acids. CDR3 DNA: TGCGCCAGCAGTTCAGGGATTTCGGATGGCTACACCTTC. Its translation is CASSSGISDGYTF.

This clonotype was found many times. The V call is TRBV6-1, the J call TRBJ1-5, with no clear D. This CDR3 is built from 14 residues. V was trimmed by 3 bases and J by 7 bases, leaving 13 bases between them. CDR1 and CDR2 (germline): MNHNS, SASEGT. This CDR3 reads CASSDGREGQPQHF. The DNA for the CDR3 is TGTGCCAGCAGTGACGGTAGGGAGGGCCAGCCCCAGCATTTT.

This clonotype turned up a few times. This chain uses TRBV10-3 with TRBJ2-6; D unclear. The CDR3 runs 15 residues. V was shortened by 5 bases and J by 3 bases, with 11 bases between the two germline ends. Per the germline V gene, CDR1 is ENHRY and CDR2 is SYGVKD. The CDR3 DNA is TGTGCCATCAGTCCAAAAGACCTTGGGGCCAACGTCCTGACTTTC. Protein product: CAISPKDLGANVLTF.

The V gene is TRBV7-2, the J gene TRBJ2-3; TRBD2 agrees at 13 bases. The V segment lost 5 bases and the J segment 2 bases; nucleotides outside the gene matches: 10. The V gene's germline CDR1 is SGHTA and CDR2 FQGNSA. There are 18 residues in the CDR3. CDR3 DNA sequence: TGTGCCAGCAGCAGAACGGGACTAGCGGGGTCCATCACAGATACGCAGTATTTT. This encodes CASSRTGLAGSITDTQYF.

This clonotype was detected only a few times. The chain joins TRBV6-5 to TRBJ2-7; 7 bases fit TRBD1. J was trimmed by 5 bases and V by 2 bases; bases with no gene match: 6. The CDR3 loop spans 14 amino acids. Per germline, CDR1 MNHEY and CDR2 SVGAGI. The CDR3 loop reads CASSYRGLTHEQYF. CDR3 nucleotide sequence: TGTGCCAGCAGTTACAGGGGGCTCACCCACGAGCAGTACTTC.

This rearrangement joins TRBV11-2 to TRBJ2-1; a possible D gene is TRBD1 (5 bases). With 2 bases removed from V and 0 bases from J, the gap between germline ends came to 14 bases. The CDR3 length is 17 residues. From germline, CDR1 is SGHAT and CDR2 FQNNGV. The CDR3, as DNA: TGTGCCAGCAGCTTATCAAGGGGCCTAAGCTCCTACAATGAGCAGTTCTTC. Its translation is CASSLSRGLSSYNEQFF.

This clonotype appeared a few times. The gene calls are TRBV20-1 and TRBJ2-7; 7 nucleotides match TRBD2. Germline CDR1 and CDR2: DFQATT and SNEGSKA (reference sequence). The CDR3 is made up of 13 amino acids. J lost 4 bases, V lost 6 bases, and 9 bases had no gene match. The CDR3 nucleotides read TGCAGTGCGATGGGCGGGGGACCTTACGAGCAGTACGTC. Translating it yields CSAMGGGPYEQYV.

The V gene is TRBV27, the J gene TRBJ2-7; D is undetermined. Trimming left V 4 bases short and J 5 bases short, with 6 bases between. This CDR3 is 11 amino acids long. From germline, CDR1 is MNHEY and CDR2 SMNVEV (reference sequence). CDR3 loop: CASSSGDEQYF. DNA for the CDR3: TGTGCCAGCAGTTCCGGCGACGAGCAGTACTTC.

In this sample, this clonotype turned up many times. The V gene is TRBV6-6, the J gene TRBJ1-1; 7 nucleotides align to TRBD1. Trimming at V came to 8 bases and at J to 1 base, leaving 7 bases not matched to a gene. This CDR3 has 14 amino acids. CDR1 is MNHNY, CDR2 SVGAGI, per germline (reference sequence). The CDR3 sequence is CASPEGAENTEAFF. The CDR3 DNA is TGTGCCAGCCCAGAGGGGGCAGAGAACACTGAAGCTTTCTTT.

This clonotype was seen only a few times. The chain employs TRBV4-1 and TRBJ2-1, with 12 bases matching TRBD2. Germline values: CDR1 MGHRA, CDR2 YSYEKL. The trim removed 3 bases at V and 6 bases at J, leaving 3 bases unmatched. The length of the CDR3 is 15 residues. The CDR3 spells CASSHRLAGVNEQFF. The CDR3 region has the DNA TGCGCCAGCAGCCATCGACTAGCGGGGGTCAATGAGCAGTTCTTC.

The chain carries TRBV28 and TRBJ1-1; 9 bases fit TRBD1. V was pared by 7 bases and J by 4 bases, with 10 bases of the junction left unmatched. Germline-derived CDR1 and CDR2 are MDHEN and SYDVKM. The CDR3 extends over 15 amino acids. In nucleotides, the CDR3 is TGTGCCAGCACGAGTCCCGGGACAGGGCCCACTGAAGCTTTCTTT. This encodes CASTSPGTGPTEAFF.

The CDR3 sequence: CASSLEVNNSPLHF. CDR3 coding DNA: TGTGCCAGCTCACTGGAAGTTAATAATTCACCCCTCCACTTT. The chain recombines TRBV18 with TRBJ1-6; D is undetermined. The CDR3 contains 14 residues. The ends were cut back, 4 bases at V and 5 bases at J, with 9 bases in the middle. CDR1 is KGHSH and CDR2 is LQKENI in the germline V gene.

The table lists this clonotype with a few counts. The chain couples TRBV7-9 to TRBJ1-6; D is uncertain. With 5 bases removed from V and 8 bases from J, the gap between germline ends came to 13 bases. Germline V gene sequence: CDR1 SEHNR, CDR2 FQNEAQ (reference sequence). The CDR3 spans 14 residues. CDR3 amino acids: CASSGGPKDSPLHF. CDR3 nucleotide sequence: TGTGCCAGCAGCGGAGGCCCAAAGGATTCACCCCTCCACTTT.